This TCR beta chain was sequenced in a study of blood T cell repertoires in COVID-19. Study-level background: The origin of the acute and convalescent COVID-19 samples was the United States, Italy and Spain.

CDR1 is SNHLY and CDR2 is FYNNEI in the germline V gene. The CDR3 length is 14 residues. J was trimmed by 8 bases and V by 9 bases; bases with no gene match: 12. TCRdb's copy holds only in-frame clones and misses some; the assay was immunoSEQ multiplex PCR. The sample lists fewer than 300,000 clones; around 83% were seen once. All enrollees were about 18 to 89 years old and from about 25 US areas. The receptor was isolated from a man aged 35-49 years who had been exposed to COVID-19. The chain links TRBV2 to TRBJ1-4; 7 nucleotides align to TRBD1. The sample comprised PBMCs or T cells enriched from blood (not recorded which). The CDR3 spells CASSLTGAGEKLFF. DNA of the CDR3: TGTGCCAGTTCCTTAACAGGGGCGGGGGAAAAACTGTTTTTT. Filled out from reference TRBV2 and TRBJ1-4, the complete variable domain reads EPEVTQTPSHQVTQMGQEVILRCVPISNHLYFYWYRQILGQKVEFLVSFYNNEISEKSEIFDDQFSVERPDGSNFTLKIRSTKLEDSAMYFCASSLTGAGEKLFFGSGTQLSVL.